This T cell receptor (beta chain) was found in a study of cytotoxic CD8 clonotypes in ibrutinib-treated CLL. Depths of 1 in 200,000 to 1 in 1 million T cells were the sequencing target. TCRdb's table, derived via immunoSEQ multiplex PCR, lists solely in-frame clones and lacks some. The table records fewer than 400,000 clones, about 61% of them present only once. The CDR3 consists of 13 residues. Germline V gene lookup returns CDR1 MDHEN and CDR2 SYDVKM. The ends were cut back, 3 bases at V and 6 bases at J, with 9 bases in the middle. Sample: PBMCs, taken after 36 months of ibrutinib treatment. This TCR was sampled from a human donor with chronic lymphocytic leukemia. J is TRBJ1-5 and V is TRBV28, with D perhaps TRBD1 (5 bases). CDR3 DNA sequence: TGTGCCAGCAGTTTTAGGGGCGCTCAGCCCCAGCATTTT. Amino acid sequence: CASSFRGAQPQHF.